This TCR beta chain emerged from a study of control samples from healthy donors and cancer patients. The CDR3 extends over 11 amino acids. V was clipped by 5 bases and J by 6 bases, with 8 bases between them. Germline V CDR1 and CDR2: GTSNPN, SVGIG (reference sequence). The data were produced by immunoSEQ multiplex PCR, yet TCRdb's version contains in-frame clones alone and is incomplete. The table includes 80,000 or so clones, about 93% detected once. This receptor was identified in a woman in her forties in good health. The source material was blood. V usage is TRBV30 and J usage is TRBJ2-1; a possible D gene is TRBD1 (5 bases). The CDR3 sequence is CAWGAFNEQFF. The DNA for the CDR3 is TGTGCCTGGGGGGCTTTCAATGAGCAGTTCTTC.